The 17 T cell receptor beta chains in this list originate from one sample, sequenced in a study of cytomegalovirus exposure and HLA in healthy donors. This PCR relied on a set of 60 Vbeta primers and 13 Jbeta primers. Here immunoSEQ multiplex PCR was the method, and the copy in TCRdb shows in-frame clones only, minus some. The sample shows about 300,000 clones, 86% of them seen only once. The sequencing sample was made of PBMCs. The receptors stem from a man aged 35 to 55 in good health and CMV-seropositive.

The V and J genes are TRBV7-3 and TRBJ2-7; D possibly corresponds to TRBD1 (5 bases). Germline assignment: CDR1 SGHTA and CDR2 FQGTGA. The CDR3 extends over 14 amino acids. Trimming took off 1 base at V and 0 bases at J, with 7 bases between the two ends. The DNA for the CDR3 is TGTGCCAGCAGCTTAAGTGGGGCCTCCTACGAGCAGTACTTC. This gives the protein CASSLSGASYEQYF.

This clone was seen just once. This chain joins TRBV7-2 and TRBJ2-7; D is possibly TRBD2 (6 bases). Deletions cut 5 bases from V and 6 bases from J, with 8 bases between. The CDR3 length is 11 residues. CDR1 is SGHTA, CDR2 FQGNSA, per germline. CDR3 amino acids: CASSPGVEQYF. DNA of the CDR3: TGTGCCAGCAGCCCGGGAGTCGAGCAGTACTTC.

The rearrangement joins TRBV25-1 to TRBJ2-1; D gene uncertain. CDR1 and CDR2 (germline): MGHDK, SYGVNS. V shed 2 bases and J shed 1 base, with 12 bases lying between them. The CDR3 has 16 residues. The chain's CDR3 is CASSEPFSLSYNEQFF. CDR3 sequence (DNA): TGTGCCAGCAGTGAACCTTTCAGTCTGTCCTACAATGAGCAGTTCTTC. Together with reference TRBV25-1 and TRBJ2-1, the CDR3 gives the full variable domain: EADIYQTPRYLVIGTGKKITLECSQTMGHDKMYWYQQDPGMELHLIHYSYGVNSTEKGDLSSESTVSRIRTEHFPLTLESARPSHTSQYLCASSEPFSLSYNEQFFGPGTRLTVL.

Turning to this clone: This sample includes further DNA sequences coding for the same CDR3. The rearrangement links TRBV4-3 to TRBJ2-7, with 8 bases fitting TRBD1. The CDR3 is made up of 14 amino acids. Germline trimming cut 3 bases from V and 0 bases from J; bases unmatched to any gene: 1. Germline V gene sequence: CDR1 LGHNA, CDR2 YSLEER. The CDR3 region is CASSHGTGSYEQYF. DNA of the CDR3: TGCGCCAGCAGCCACGGGACAGGCTCCTACGAGCAGTACTTC.

V and J are TRBV28 and TRBJ2-5; D unresolved. The end of the DNA aligns better with TRBJ2-7, so the J call may be wrong. Per the germline V gene, CDR1 is MDHEN and CDR2 is SYDVKM. This CDR3 comprises 10 residues. The CDR3 nucleotides are TGTGCCAGCAGTCACTACGAGCAGTACTTC. It yields the protein CASSHYEQYF.

This chain uses TRBV7-3 with TRBJ2-1; 12 nucleotides match TRBD2. The ends lost 5 bases at V and 9 bases at J; junction bases unmatched: 11. The germline CDR1 and CDR2 sequences are SGHTA and FQGTGA. This CDR3 has 16 amino acids. This CDR3 is CASSRTPSGRASEQFF. In DNA, the CDR3 is TGTGCCAGCAGCCGCACCCCTAGCGGGAGGGCCAGTGAGCAGTTCTTC.

V usage is TRBV27 and J usage is TRBJ2-1; D is uncertain. Germline values: CDR1 MNHEY, CDR2 SMNVEV (reference sequence). Trimming removed 5 bases from V and 1 base from J, with 12 bases in between. CDR3 length equals 15 residues. The CDR3 loop is CASSLRARSYNEQFF. DNA of the CDR3: TGTGCCAGCAGTCTCCGAGCCCGTTCCTACAATGAGCAGTTCTTC.

J is TRBJ1-5 and V is TRBV21-1. TRBV21-1 is assigned pseudogene status. CDR3 size: 16 residues. CDR3 amino acids: CASSKAESGYNQPQHF. The CDR3 coding sequence is TGTGCCAGCAGCAAAGCGGAGTCGGGGTACAATCAGCCCCAGCATTTT.

CDR3 sequence: CASSLAGVSTDTQYF. DNA for the CDR3: TGTGCCAGCAGCTTAGCGGGAGTCAGCACAGATACGCAGTATTTT. V usage is TRBV7-3 and J usage is TRBJ2-3, with TRBD2 matching 7 bases. The CDR3 sequence is 15 residues long. Germline CDR1 SGHTA, CDR2 FQGTGA. With V trimmed by 2 bases and J by 0 bases, 2 bases remained unmatched.

The genes are TRBV12-5 and TRBJ2-2; TRBD1 is a possible D gene (6 bases). V lost 7 bases and J 1 base, leaving 7 bases between the germline ends. From germline, CDR1 is LGHNT and CDR2 FRNRAP. The length of the CDR3 is 13 residues. CDR3 nucleotide sequence: TGTGCTAGTGAGGACAGGAACACCGGGGAGCTGTTTTTT. Protein product: CASEDRNTGELFF.

This clone was seen a single time. This rearrangement joins TRBV6-1 to TRBJ2-5, with D tentatively TRBD1 (6 bases). The CDR3 loop spans 16 amino acids. V lost 2 bases and J lost 2, with 15 bases in between. The germline CDR1 and CDR2 sequences are MNHNS and SASEGT. This CDR3 is CASSEPQGTLQETQYF. In nucleotides, the CDR3 is TGTGCCAGCAGTGAACCCCAGGGGACCCTACAAGAGACCCAGTACTTC.

The J gene is TRBJ1-4, the V gene TRBV6-5; TRBD1 is a possible D gene (5 bases). V was trimmed by 6 bases and J by 8 bases, leaving 13 bases between them. This CDR3 region has 13 residues. The germline V gene encodes CDR1 MNHEY and CDR2 SVGAGI. This CDR3 is CASSPLGGEKLFF. The CDR3 region has the DNA TGTGCCAGCAGCCCACTCGGGGGAGAAAAACTGTTTTTT.

This chain links TRBV27 with TRBJ1-1; possibly TRBD1 for D (5 bases). The CDR3 sequence is 13 residues long. CDR1 is MNHEY, CDR2 SMNVEV, per germline (reference sequence). Trimming took off 10 bases at V and 4 bases at J, with 16 bases between the two ends. CDR3 nucleotides: TGTGCCACCTCCAGGAGGGGCGGCACTGAAGCTTTCTTT. It translates to CATSRRGGTEAFF.

The chain is built from TRBV10-2 and TRBJ1-2, with 10 bases identical to TRBD1. The CDR3 is 16 residues long. V shed 2 bases, J shed 3 bases, and the junction held 6 bases outside the gene matches. CDR1 is WSHSY, CDR2 SAAADI, per germline. The CDR3 sequence is CASSEGNDRGHYGYTF. Written as DNA, the CDR3 is TGCGCCAGCAGTGAGGGGAATGACAGGGGGCACTATGGCTACACCTTC.

The V and J genes are TRBV28 and TRBJ1-2, with 12 bases that match TRBD1. V shed 2 bases, J shed 3 bases, and the junction held 10 bases outside the gene matches. Per germline, CDR1 MDHEN and CDR2 SYDVKM. The CDR3 is 18 amino acids. The CDR3 DNA reads TGTGCCAGCAGTTTAAGGGGACAGGGGGCGTTGGGTCACTATGGCTACACCTTC. Amino acid sequence: CASSLRGQGALGHYGYTF.

V is TRBV29-1 and J is TRBJ2-1; 10 positions match TRBD2. This CDR3 is built from 14 residues. Germline V gene data show CDR1 as SQVTM and CDR2 as ANQGSEA. V shed 4 bases, J shed 2 bases, and the junction held 2 bases outside the gene matches. CDR3 amino acids: CSVVLAGAYNEQFF. The CDR3 DNA reads as TGCAGCGTTGTTCTAGCGGGAGCCTACAATGAGCAGTTCTTC.

The CDR3 here is CASSLTGDSGYGYTF. In DNA form, the CDR3 reads TGTGCCAGCAGCTTAACAGGGGATAGTGGCTATGGCTACACCTTC. The chain has TRBV11-2 and TRBJ1-2; 7 bases match TRBD1. Per germline, CDR1 SGHAT and CDR2 FQNNGV. The CDR3 is made up of 15 amino acids. V lost 2 bases to trimming and J lost 4 bases; unmatched junction nucleotides: 7.